The 25 T cell receptor beta chains reported below all come from one sample, sequenced in a study of regulatory T cells in long-lasting Graves disease. The sample's time point: newly diagnosed GD, antithyroid drugs for less than 3 months. There was RNA extracted from PBMCs, and the TCR library was made from it. Construction of the TCR beta libraries employed iRepertoire HTBI primers in conjunction with Arm-PCR of CDR3 regions. TCRdb reprocessed the multiplex PCR reads via MiXCR and lists one record per CDR3 protein. The profile shows about 200,000 distinct CDR3 sequences, around 17% of them singletons. Sequencing used peripheral blood mononuclear cells (PBMCs), obtained at new diagnosis, from a patient treated with antithyroid drugs. All receptors derive from a female donor with Graves disease.

V usage is TRBV3-1 and J usage is TRBJ1-2; D unresolved. CDR1 LGHDT and CDR2 YNNKEL come from the germline V gene (reference sequence). V dropped 0 bases and J dropped 8 bases, with 10 bases sitting between them. The CDR3 consists of 13 residues. CDR3 in amino acids: CASSQDYRGGYTF. The DNA of the CDR3 is TGTGCCAGCAGCCAAGATTACAGAGGGGGCTACACCTTC.

This clonotype was seen many times. V usage is TRBV27 and J usage is TRBJ1-4; D unresolved. The CDR3 loop spans 13 amino acids. V shed 5 bases and J shed 7 bases, with 11 bases lying between them. CDR1 MNHEY and CDR2 SMNVEV come from the germline V gene (reference sequence). The chain's CDR3 is CASSPQTSEKLFF. The CDR3 DNA reads TGTGCCAGCAGTCCTCAGACCAGTGAAAAACTGTTTTTT. The complete variable domain, with remaining parts taken from reference TRBV27 and TRBJ1-4, reads EAQVTQNPRYLITVTGKKLTVTCSQNMNHEYMSWYRQDPGLGLRQIYYSMNVEVTDKGDVPEGYKVSRKEKRNFPLILESPSPNQTSLYFCASSPQTSEKLFFGSGTQLSVL.

The genes are TRBV2 and TRBJ2-3, with 8 positions matching TRBD2. The CDR3 totals 14 residues. V shed 10 bases, J shed 0 bases, and the junction held 6 bases outside the gene matches. Germline lookup yields CDR1 SNHLY and CDR2 FYNNEI. The CDR3 reads CATKAGVSTDTQYF. In DNA form, the CDR3 reads TGTGCCACCAAAGCGGGAGTGAGCACAGATACGCAGTATTTT.

The chain links TRBV20-1 to TRBJ2-1; possibly TRBD2 for D (6 bases). Germline-derived CDR1 and CDR2 are DFQATT and SNEGSKA (reference sequence). V was shortened by 6 bases and J by 0 bases, with 15 bases between the two germline ends. This CDR3 contains 15 residues. CDR3 in amino acids: CSAPGTSTSYNEQFF. The DNA of the CDR3 is TGCAGTGCCCCCGGGACTTCGACCTCCTACAATGAGCAGTTCTTC.

This clonotype was seen at least ten times. The V gene is TRBV30, the J gene TRBJ1-1; D ambiguous. Germline V CDR1 and CDR2: GTSNPN, SVGIG (reference sequence). The CDR3 runs 12 residues. Trimming cost V 2 bases and J 9 bases, with 13 bases left between them. The DNA for the CDR3 is TGTGCCTGGAGTCATGGACCTAACAAAGCTTTCTTT. Its protein is CAWSHGPNKAFF.

In this sample, this clonotype turned up many times. The chain couples TRBV11-2 to TRBJ1-5; the D is unclear. CDR1 SGHAT and CDR2 FQNNGV come from the germline V gene. The CDR3 is 15 residues long. Trimming pared 4 bases from V and 4 bases from J, leaving 14 bases between. CDR3 protein: CASSSQHGKNQPQHF. In nucleotides, the CDR3 is TGTGCCAGCAGCTCCCAACATGGAAAAAATCAGCCCCAGCATTTT.

This clonotype was seen at least ten times. This chain links TRBV7-2 with TRBJ2-3; D call uncertain. The CDR3 loop spans 12 amino acids. Trimming cost V 1 base and J 7 bases, with 6 bases left between them. Germline values: CDR1 SGHTA, CDR2 FQGNSA. Here the CDR3 DNA reads TGTGCCAGCAGCTTAGAATTGCATACGCAGTATTTT. Amino acid sequence: CASSLELHTQYF.

In this sample, this clonotype turned up many times. The chain couples TRBV20-1 to TRBJ2-1; TRBD2 matches 8 bases. CDR1 and CDR2 (germline): DFQATT, SNEGSKA (reference sequence). The CDR3 has 16 residues. The V segment lost 2 bases and the J segment 0 bases; nucleotides outside the gene matches: 6. CDR3 sequence reads: CSARTLAASSYNEQFF. The CDR3 region has the DNA TGCAGTGCTAGAACACTAGCGGCAAGCTCCTACAATGAGCAGTTCTTC.

This clonotype was counted many times. Here the CDR3 DNA reads TGTGCCAGCAGCTCGAGCCCGGGACAGCCAGAGACCCAGTACTTC. Encoded protein: CASSSSPGQPETQYF. The chain has TRBV7-2 and TRBJ2-5; 7 bases agree with TRBD1. The germline gives CDR1 SGHTA, CDR2 FQGNSA. J was trimmed by 4 bases and V by 4 bases; bases with no gene match: 9. The CDR3 has 15 amino acids.

This chain links TRBV12-3 or TRBV12-4 with TRBJ2-2; D unresolved. Deletions cut 6 bases from V and 4 bases from J, with 15 bases between. CDR3 size: 15 residues. CDR3: CASSPLWPITGELFF. The CDR3, as DNA: TGTGCCAGCAGCCCCCTTTGGCCAATCACCGGGGAGCTGTTTTTT.

Many counts were recorded for this clonotype. The rearrangement links TRBV20-1 to TRBJ2-3, with 9 bases aligning to TRBD2. After removal of 5 bases from V and 4 bases from J, the junction contained 7 bases not matched to a gene. Germline V lookup: CDR1 DFQATT, CDR2 SNEGSKA (reference sequence). CDR3 length equals 14 residues. CDR3 coding DNA: TGCAGTGCTCCTGGGACTAGCTGGGCAGATACGCAGTATTTT. It translates to CSAPGTSWADTQYF.

In this sample, this clonotype turned up a few times. This rearrangement joins TRBV2 to TRBJ2-1; D uncertain. This CDR3 spans 11 amino acids. Germline CDR1 is SNHLY and CDR2 is FYNNEI. The V and J ends lost 5 bases and 8 bases respectively, with 7 bases between them. The CDR3 sequence: CASSQRDEQFF. CDR3 DNA sequence: TGTGCCAGCAGTCAGCGCGATGAGCAGTTCTTC.

This clonotype was found many times. CDR3 in DNA: TGTGCCAGCGGACTCGGGGCGCCCCGGGGCGAAAAACTGTTTTTT. Residues: CASGLGAPRGEKLFF. The chain recombines TRBV6-2 or TRBV6-3 with TRBJ1-4; tentative D call: TRBD1 (5 bases). Germline V gene sequence: CDR1 MNHEY, CDR2 SVGEGT. The CDR3 runs 15 residues. V lost 8 bases, J lost 8 bases, and 21 bases lay in between.

The sample holds many counts of this clonotype. The junction and the germline gene differ at one end; a read error may be behind it. V is TRBV7-6 and J is TRBJ2-3; TRBD2 agrees at 12 bases. The length of the CDR3 is 13 residues. Germline-derived CDR1 and CDR2 are SGHVS and FNYEAQ. CDR3 sequence reads: CASSLERLAGVQF. In DNA, the CDR3 is TGTGCCAGCAGCTTAGAAAGACTAGCGGGAGTGCAGTTT.

On this clonotype: Given a far larger clone just one base away, this is likely a sequencing read error. CDR3 amino acids: CAGRTGGWQPQHF. CDR3 DNA: TGTGCCGGCAGGACAGGGGGCTGGCAGCCCCAGCATTTT. This chain connects TRBV2 to TRBJ1-5, with 11 positions matching TRBD1. From germline, CDR1 is SNHLY and CDR2 FYNNEI. This CDR3 region has 13 residues. Complete variable domain (other parts from reference TRBV2 and TRBJ1-5): EPEVTQTPSHQVTQMGQEVILRCVPISNHLYFYWYRQILGQKVEFLVSFYNNEISEKSEIFDDQFSVERPDGSNFTLKIRSTKLEDSAMYFCAGRTGGWQPQHFGDGTRLSIL.

The rearrangement joins TRBV29-1 to TRBJ2-1; perhaps TRBD2 as D (5 bases). The CDR3 extends over 14 amino acids. Between the trimmed V and J ends, which lost 1 base and 13 bases, there was a span of 20 bases. Per germline, CDR1 SQVTM and CDR2 ANQGSEA. CDR3 amino acids: CSVEVKAGGRGQFF. CDR3 in DNA: TGCAGCGTTGAAGTGAAGGCAGGTGGGAGAGGCCAGTTCTTC.

The table lists this clonotype with many counts. V is TRBV7-2 and J is TRBJ2-1, with TRBD2 matching 10 bases. The CDR3 sequence is 15 residues long. V dropped 3 bases and J dropped 5; count of bases not matched to a gene: 4. Germline loops: CDR1 SGHTA, CDR2 FQGNSA. The CDR3 spells CASSFSGRGDNEQFF. Here the CDR3 DNA reads TGTGCCAGCAGCTTCAGCGGGAGGGGAGACAATGAGCAGTTCTTC.

This clonotype was found many times. The chain carries TRBV7-2 and TRBJ1-1; D perhaps matches TRBD1 (5 bases). The CDR3 length is 17 residues. Germline CDR1 SGHTA, CDR2 FQGNSA. The V end lost 5 bases, the J end lost 0 bases, and 19 bases lay between the germline ends. This chain's CDR3 is CASSLHPRVTVNTEAFF. CDR3 DNA: TGTGCCAGCAGCCTACACCCCAGGGTGACAGTGAACACTGAAGCTTTCTTT.

The chain carries TRBV3-1 and TRBJ2-6; D perhaps matches TRBD2 (5 bases). V gave up 5 bases and J gave up 0 bases, with 23 bases separating them. This CDR3 is 20 amino acids long. Germline V gene lookup returns CDR1 LGHDT and CDR2 YNNKEL (reference sequence). The CDR3 region is CASSNELSSGGGSGANVLTF. The CDR3, as DNA: TGTGCCAGCAGCAACGAATTATCTTCTGGAGGAGGCTCTGGGGCCAACGTCCTGACTTTC.

This clonotype was picked up many times. The chain employs TRBV19 and TRBJ1-5; perhaps TRBD1 as D (5 bases). Germline V gives CDR1 LNHDA, CDR2 SQIVND (reference sequence). This CDR3 region has 14 residues. Trimming pared 10 bases from V and 4 bases from J, leaving 17 bases between. CDR3 sequence reads: CATRTTAGNQPQHF. For the CDR3, the DNA is TGTGCCACCCGGACAACCGCTGGAAATCAGCCCCAGCATTTT. Full variable domain (rest looked up from reference TRBV19 and TRBJ1-5): DGGITQSPKYLFRKEGQNVTLSCEQNLNHDAMYWYRQDPGQGLRLIYYSQIVNDFQKGDIAEGYSVSREKKESFPLTVTSAQKNPTAFYLCATRTTAGNQPQHFGDGTRLSIL.

This clonotype was picked up many times. The chain combines TRBV4-1 with TRBJ2-5; TRBD1 agrees at 9 bases. V gave up 2 bases and J gave up 4 bases; unmatched junction bases: 8. The CDR3 has 16 amino acids. Germline V lookup: CDR1 MGHRA, CDR2 YSYEKL. CDR3 region: CASSQYPDRGGETQYF. The CDR3 DNA reads TGCGCCAGCAGCCAATACCCAGACAGGGGGGGAGAGACCCAGTACTTC.

This chain uses TRBV2 with TRBJ1-1; no clear D. The CDR3 runs to 14 residues. Trimming left V 0 bases short and J 6 bases short, with 11 bases between. Germline V gene data show CDR1 as SNHLY and CDR2 as FYNNEI. The CDR3: CASSEAGSLAEAFF. In nucleotides, the CDR3 is TGTGCCAGCAGTGAAGCGGGCTCGTTGGCTGAAGCTTTCTTT.

Many counts were recorded for this clonotype. This chain connects TRBV12-3 or TRBV12-4 to TRBJ2-5; D may be TRBD1 (5 bases). The V end was cut by 8 bases, the J end by 4 bases, with 17 bases between. This CDR3 has 14 amino acids. The CDR3 reads CASRQAGPVETQYF. DNA of the CDR3: TGTGCCAGCCGCCAGGCAGGGCCGGTAGAGACCCAGTACTTC.

At least ten counts were recorded for this clonotype. The genes are TRBV18 and TRBJ2-3; a weak D match, TRBD1 (5 bases). Germline-derived CDR1 and CDR2 are KGHSH and LQKENI. V lost 3 bases to trimming and J lost 0 bases, with 10 bases between them. This CDR3 is 15 amino acids long. CDR3 loop: CASSPTVLSTDTQYF. CDR3 coding DNA: TGTGCCAGCTCACCGACAGTACTTAGCACAGATACGCAGTATTTT.

This clonotype was found many times. This chain joins TRBV7-2 and TRBJ1-3; TRBD1 aligns across 8 bases. CDR1 is SGHTA, CDR2 FQGNSA, per germline. Trimming took 1 base from V and 0 from J; bases not matched to a gene: 5. The CDR3 spans 17 residues. CDR3 nucleotide sequence: TGTGCCAGCAGCTTAGGACAGGGGCCCTACTCTGGAAACACCATATATTTT. It yields the protein CASSLGQGPYSGNTIYF.